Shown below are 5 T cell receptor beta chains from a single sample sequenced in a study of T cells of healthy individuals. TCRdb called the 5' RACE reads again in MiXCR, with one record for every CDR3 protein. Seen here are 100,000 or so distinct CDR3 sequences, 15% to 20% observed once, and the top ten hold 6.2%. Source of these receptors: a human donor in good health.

This CDR3 is CATSRTLNTGELFF. CDR3 bases: TGTGCCACGTCCCGTACCTTGAACACCGGGGAGCTGTTTTTT. The chain joins TRBV15 to TRBJ2-2, with D hard to call. CDR1 is LNHNV, CDR2 YYDKDF, per germline (reference sequence). Trimming left V 9 bases short and J 1 base short, with 12 bases between. The CDR3 sequence is 14 residues long.

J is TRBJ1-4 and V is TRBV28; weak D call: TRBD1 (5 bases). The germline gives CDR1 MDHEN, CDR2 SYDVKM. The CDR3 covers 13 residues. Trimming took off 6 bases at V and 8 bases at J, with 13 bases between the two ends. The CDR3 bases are TGTGCCAGCAGGCGGGGCGGAGCAGAAAAACTGTTTTTT. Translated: CASRRGGAEKLFF.

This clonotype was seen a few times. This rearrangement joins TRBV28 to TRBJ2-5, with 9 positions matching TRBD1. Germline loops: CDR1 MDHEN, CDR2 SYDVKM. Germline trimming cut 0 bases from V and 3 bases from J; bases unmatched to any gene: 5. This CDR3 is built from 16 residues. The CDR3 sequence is CASSLWDRGSKETQYF. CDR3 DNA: TGTGCCAGCAGTTTATGGGACAGGGGCTCAAAAGAGACCCAGTACTTC.

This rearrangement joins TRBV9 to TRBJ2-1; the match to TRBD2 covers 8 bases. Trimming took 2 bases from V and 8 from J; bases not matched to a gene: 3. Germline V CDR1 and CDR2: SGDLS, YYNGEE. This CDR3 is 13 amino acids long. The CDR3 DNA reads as TGTGCCAGCAGCGTGCGGGGGGCCTATGAGCAGTTCTTC. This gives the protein CASSVRGAYEQFF.

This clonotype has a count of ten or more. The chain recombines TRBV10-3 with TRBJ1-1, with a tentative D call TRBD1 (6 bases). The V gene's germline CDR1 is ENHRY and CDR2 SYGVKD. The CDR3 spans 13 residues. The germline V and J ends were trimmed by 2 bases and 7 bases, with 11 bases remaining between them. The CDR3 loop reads CAISENRAGEAFF. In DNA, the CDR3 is TGTGCCATCAGTGAGAACAGGGCGGGTGAAGCTTTCTTT.